Listed below are T cell receptor beta chains from one sample, sequenced in a study of blood T cell repertoires in COVID-19. Generated by immunoSEQ multiplex PCR, the TCRdb table keeps only in-frame clones and is missing some. The sample contains some 220,000 clones, less than 90% of which appear only once. Sequences were obtained from PBMCs or T cells enriched from blood (not recorded which). The receptors stem from a woman aged 25 to 39 who had recovered from COVID-19. CDR3s leave out the opening cysteine and the closing phenylalanine or tryptophan.

j_call v_call cdr3_length cdr3_aa
TRBJ2-7 TRBV29-1 10 SVADRTYEQY
TRBJ1-1 TRBV5-1 11 ASSFREFTEAF
TRBJ1-1 TRBV2 11 ASNRSPGTEAF
TRBJ1-1 TRBV27 11 ASSFSSNTEAF
TRBJ2-7 TRBV4-2 16 ASSQADSGGAWTYEQY
TRBJ2-3 TRBV2 12 ASMRDRVTDTQY
TRBJ2-1 TRBV6-2/TRBV6-3 10 ASSSIADEQF
TRBJ2-7 TRBV6-1 11 ASSEQEVGEQY
TRBJ2-7 TRBV27 14 ASSLSWGEDSYEQY
TRBJ1-2 TRBV6-1 14 ASSEPTGRGHYGYT
TRBJ2-1 TRBV7-2 14 ASSYPGTGGYNEQF
TRBJ2-1 TRBV19 13 ASSTPGLGYNEQF
TRBJ2-3 TRBV15 13 ATSRGAGETDTQY
TRBJ1-4 TRBV28 13 ASSPTKGAGEKLF
TRBJ2-2 TRBV7-6 15 ASSFTFRVANTGELF
TRBJ2-5 TRBV6-5 13 ASRPSGGNRETQY
TRBJ1-5 TRBV29-1 13 SVTRGTGSNQPQH
TRBJ2-2 TRBV12-5 10 ASGPGTGGLF
TRBJ1-1 TRBV25-1 11 ASSGQVIAEAF
TRBJ2-1 TRBV5-4 12 ATEDRDRIKEQF
TRBJ2-5 TRBV3-1/TRBV3-2 13 ASSRTSGGQETQY
TRBJ2-2 TRBV13 13 ASSSDREATGELF
TRBJ1-4 TRBV10-3 14 AISTSLQGAVEKLF
TRBJ1-1 TRBV6-1 14 ASSEALPRADTEAF
TRBJ1-3 TRBV27 13 ASSLYKGAGNTIY
TRBJ2-7 TRBV11-2 13 ASSLARTGHYEQY
TRBJ2-1 TRBV29-1 12 SVVRGGTYNEQF
TRBJ1-4 TRBV18 13 ASSPRNRGNEKLF
TRBJ2-3 TRBV4-1 13 ASSQPRTSRDTQY
TRBJ2-1 TRBV3-1/TRBV3-2 14 ASSQERGGAIYEQF
TRBJ1-2 TRBV4-1 12 ASSPTWILYGYT
TRBJ1-2 TRBV7-2 12 ASSGRDSSYGYT
TRBJ2-1 TRBV5-6 13 ASSLPRGRYNEQF
TRBJ2-4 TRBV7-2 14 ASSQGQVIAKNIQY
TRBJ1-4 TRBV21-1 13 ASSNPGTGGIELF
TRBJ2-7 TRBV27 12 ASSNGQGAYEQY
TRBJ1-1 TRBV19 11 ASSTRGETEAF
TRBJ1-2 TRBV5-5 12 ASSLDSPSYGYT
TRBJ1-2 TRBV4-3 14 ASSSTQGPGYYGYT
TRBJ2-1 TRBV5-1 12 ASSLGGGDNEQF
TRBJ2-7 TRBV11-2 12 ASSSGTGAYEQY
TRBJ2-5 TRBV7-8 12 ASSLGQAQETQY
TRBJ2-3 TRBV4-1 17 ASSLVTLAGALSTDTQY
TRBJ2-2 TRBV12-5 13 ASGWGTGDSGELF
TRBJ1-5 TRBV7-9 11 ASSLDSVMPQH
TRBJ1-3 TRBV5-6 14 ASSSVGGYTGNTIY
TRBJ2-1 TRBV4-3 12 ASSQALAGNEQF
TRBJ1-1 TRBV7-8 12 ASSPGAQGRGAF
TRBJ2-7 TRBV5-5 14 ASSFLGQGEEVEQY
TRBJ2-5 TRBV19 11 ASSESAGETQY
TRBJ2-7 TRBV4-2 13 ASSQDRGSSYEQY
TRBJ2-3 TRBV7-2 13 ASSWDRANTDTQY